In its sample, the clone carrying this T cell receptor beta chain was seen many times. This sample is drawn from a study of T-cell memory formation after mild COVID-19. V dropped 2 bases and J dropped 2; count of bases not matched to a gene: 11. The germline CDR1 and CDR2 sequences are SGHAT and FQNNGV. The CDR3 loop spans 18 amino acids. TCRdb recomputed calls from the 5' RACE reads with MiXCR, one row per CDR3 protein. This table holds 30,000 to 40,000 distinct CDR3 sequences, about an eighth found once. The sequence was collected from a man aged 18 to 30 who had mild COVID-19 (a few samples of this study predate the infection). Cell type and time point are not known. Sequenced sample: PBMCs or a T cell subset sorted from them (not recorded which). V and J are TRBV11-2 and TRBJ2-1; TRBD2 matches 8 bases. Here the CDR3 DNA reads TGTGCCAGCAGCTTATCAGCGGGGGCTAACCCTACCTACAATGAGCAGTTCTTC. Translation gives CASSLSAGANPTYNEQFF.